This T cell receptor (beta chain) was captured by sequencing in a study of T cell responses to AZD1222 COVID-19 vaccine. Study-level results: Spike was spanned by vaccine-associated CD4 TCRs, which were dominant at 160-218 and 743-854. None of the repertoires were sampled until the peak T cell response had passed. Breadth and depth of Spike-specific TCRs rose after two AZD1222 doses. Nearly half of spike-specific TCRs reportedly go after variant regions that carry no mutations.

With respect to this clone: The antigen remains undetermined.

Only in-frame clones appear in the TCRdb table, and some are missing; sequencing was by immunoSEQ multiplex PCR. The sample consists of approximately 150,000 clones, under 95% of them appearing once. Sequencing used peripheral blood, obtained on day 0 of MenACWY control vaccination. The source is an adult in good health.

The CDR3 DNA follows: TGTGCCAGCTCACACCCCGGAGGTCGCGGGGAGCTGTTTTTT. Translated: CASSHPGGRGELFF. V gene TRBV18 combines with J gene TRBJ2-2; TRBD2 might be the D (5 bases). V was shortened by 4 bases and J by 7 bases, with 13 bases between the two germline ends. Germline CDR1 KGHSH, CDR2 LQKENI. The CDR3 length is 14 residues.